The next 28 T cell receptor beta chains were all read from a single sample in a study of T cells in Graves' hyperthyroidism and ophthalmopathy. Authors of the study amplified TCR beta CDR3 regions from RNA transcripts. During a first-round RT-PCR of the TCR CDR3, the HTBI primer set was used. A single record per CDR3 protein comes from TCRdb applying MiXCR to the multiplex PCR reads. The data contain more than 500,000 distinct CDR3 sequences, more than 45% of them singletons. Source material: peripheral blood or thyroid tissue (not recorded which). These receptors were taken from an adult woman with Graves' disease, either hyperthyroidism or ophthalmopathy (not recorded which).

This clonotype was counted many times. The chain employs TRBV25-1 and TRBJ2-2; 7 bases match TRBD2. Looked up from germline, CDR1 is MGHDK and CDR2 is SYGVNS. The trim removed 2 bases at V and 6 bases at J, leaving 3 bases unmatched. This CDR3 contains 14 residues. The chain's CDR3 is CASSERLAAGELFF. DNA of the CDR3: TGTGCCAGCAGTGAACGACTAGCCGCCGGGGAGCTGTTTTTT.

V and J are TRBV19 and TRBJ1-1; D call uncertain. V lost 0 bases, J lost 1 base, and 9 bases lay in between. Germline assignment: CDR1 LNHDA and CDR2 SQIVND (reference sequence). The CDR3 has 15 residues. The CDR3 DNA sequence: TGTGCCAGTAGTATAGACACGTATCGGAACACTGAAGCTTTCTTT. This sequence encodes CASSIDTYRNTEAFF. Variable domain in full (rest from reference TRBV19 and TRBJ1-1): DGGITQSPKYLFRKEGQNVTLSCEQNLNHDAMYWYRQDPGQGLRLIYYSQIVNDFQKGDIAEGYSVSREKKESFPLTVTSAQKNPTAFYLCASSIDTYRNTEAFFGQGTRLTVV.

The CDR3 DNA reads TGCAGCGTTGTGACTGGAAACACCATATATTTT. Amino acids: CSVVTGNTIYF. The V call is TRBV29-1, the J call TRBJ1-3; no reliable D call. Looked up from germline, CDR1 is SQVTM and CDR2 is ANQGSEA. Trimming stripped 4 bases from V and 2 bases from J, with 3 bases between. The length of the CDR3 is 11 residues.

The chain uses TRBV20-1 and TRBJ1-3; the D gene is possibly TRBD1 (5 bases). The CDR3 is 15 amino acids. V shed 5 bases and J shed 4 bases, with 18 bases lying between them. CDR1 is DFQATT, CDR2 SNEGSKA, per germline (reference sequence). The CDR3 sequence: CSALTLPGQGNTIYF. CDR3 nucleotide sequence: TGCAGTGCTTTGACCTTACCAGGGCAGGGAAACACCATATATTTT.

This clonotype has a handful of counts. This chain joins TRBV29-1 and TRBJ2-7; TRBD2 agrees at 10 bases. Per the germline V gene, CDR1 is SQVTM and CDR2 is ANQGSEA. V shed 2 bases, J shed 2 bases, and the junction held 0 bases outside the gene matches. This CDR3 contains 13 residues. This CDR3 reads CSVELAGAYEQYF. For the CDR3, the DNA is TGCAGCGTTGAACTAGCGGGGGCCTACGAGCAGTACTTC.

V usage is TRBV5-1 and J usage is TRBJ1-3; TRBD1 agrees at 8 bases. The CDR3 consists of 13 residues. V was pared by 4 bases and J by 7 bases, with 4 bases of the junction left unmatched. CDR1 and CDR2 (germline): SGHRS, YFSETQ. The CDR3 region is CASSGRTGNTIYF. CDR3 sequence (DNA): TGCGCCAGCAGCGGAAGGACAGGGAACACCATATATTTT.

This clonotype showed up many times. The rearrangement joins TRBV28 to TRBJ1-1, with 7 bases lining up with TRBD1. V gave up 4 bases and J gave up 1 base; unmatched junction bases: 3. CDR3 length equals 14 residues. Germline V gene data show CDR1 as MDHEN and CDR2 as SYDVKM. CDR3 nucleotide sequence: TGTGCCAGCAGTTGGGGGGACAGGAACACTGAAGCTTTCTTT. Its translation is CASSWGDRNTEAFF.

This clonotype has a count of ten or more. V usage is TRBV6-5 and J usage is TRBJ2-5; D might be TRBD1 (5 bases). The CDR3 contains 13 residues. Trimming removed 0 bases from V and 5 bases from J, with 7 bases in between. Germline assignment: CDR1 MNHEY and CDR2 SVGAGI. The CDR3 region is CASSYSNRETQYF. The DNA of the CDR3 is TGTGCCAGCAGTTACTCTAACAGGGAGACCCAGTACTTC.

The CDR3 loop is CASTGLAGDEQYF. The CDR3 region has the DNA TGTGCCAGCACAGGACTAGCGGGAGATGAGCAGTACTTC. V gene TRBV12-3 or TRBV12-4 combines with J gene TRBJ2-7; TRBD2 agrees at 13 bases. The CDR3 runs 13 residues. The junction had 4 bases not matched to a gene; V was cut back by 7 bases and J by 7 bases.

This chain joins TRBV7-9 and TRBJ2-7; 10 positions agree with TRBD1. The junction had 6 bases not matched to a gene; V was cut back by 4 bases and J by 3 bases. This CDR3 is built from 15 residues. Germline assignment: CDR1 SEHNR and CDR2 FQNEAQ (reference sequence). The CDR3 DNA is TGTGCCAGCAGCTCATCCGGGACAGGGGACTACGAGCAGTACTTC. Translating gives CASSSSGTGDYEQYF.

Many counts were recorded for this clonotype. The rearrangement links TRBV29-1 to TRBJ1-5; D ambiguous. With 4 bases removed from V and 0 bases from J, the gap between germline ends came to 7 bases. This CDR3 has 13 residues. The V gene's germline CDR1 is SQVTM and CDR2 ANQGSEA. The CDR3 here is CSVVGSSNQPQHF. The CDR3 DNA follows: TGCAGCGTTGTGGGGAGTAGCAATCAGCCCCAGCATTTT.

The rearrangement links TRBV7-2 to TRBJ2-5; D not resolved. The CDR3 sequence is 14 residues long. From germline, CDR1 is SGHTA and CDR2 FQGNSA. Trimming removed 5 bases at V and 1 base at J, with 11 bases between. CDR3 coding DNA: TGTGCCAGCAGCGTAGATACCCTCCAAGAGACCCAGTACTTC. This gives the protein CASSVDTLQETQYF.

The sample holds one count of this clonotype. The J gene is TRBJ1-5, the V gene TRBV2; D possibly corresponds to TRBD1 (6 bases). With 6 bases removed from V and 11 bases from J, the gap between germline ends came to 23 bases. This CDR3 has 15 amino acids. Per germline, CDR1 SNHLY and CDR2 FYNNEI. The CDR3 spells CASSSPSTGRETQHF. The DNA of the CDR3 is TGTGCCAGCAGCTCGCCCTCGACAGGCAGGGAGACCCAGCATTTT.

Many counts were recorded for this clonotype. The chain has TRBV7-8 and TRBJ1-1; D is undetermined. Germline assignment: CDR1 SGHVS and CDR2 FQNEAQ. The CDR3 has 11 amino acids. The V and J ends lost 0 bases and 8 bases respectively, with 4 bases between them. CDR3 residues: CASSLAGEAFF. The DNA for the CDR3 is TGTGCCAGCAGCTTAGCGGGGGAAGCTTTCTTT.

This clonotype was picked up a small number of times. The chain is built from TRBV2 and TRBJ1-6, with 9 bases identical to TRBD1. After removal of 8 bases from V and 9 bases from J, the junction contained 14 bases not matched to a gene. This CDR3 spans 16 amino acids. Germline assignment: CDR1 SNHLY and CDR2 FYNNEI. The CDR3, as DNA: TGTGCCAGCCAGCTGGGACAGGGACGGGGGAGTTCACCCCTCCACTTT. It translates to CASQLGQGRGSSPLHF.

This clonotype was picked up many times. This sequence joins TRBV5-1 and TRBJ2-7; D may match TRBD1 or TRBD2 (5 bases each). The CDR3 is 13 amino acids. Looked up from germline, CDR1 is SGHRS and CDR2 is YFSETQ. Trimming removed 3 bases from V and 3 bases from J, with 10 bases in between. This CDR3 reads CASSWDRFYEQYF. DNA for the CDR3: TGCGCCAGCAGCTGGGACCGCTTCTACGAGCAGTACTTC. Complete variable domain (other parts from reference TRBV5-1 and TRBJ2-7): KAGVTQTPRYLIKTRGQQVTLSCSPISGHRSVSWYQQTPGQGLQFLFEYFSETQRNKGNFPGRFSGRQFSNSRSEMNVSTLELGDSALYLCASSWDRFYEQYFGPGTRLTVT.

The CDR3 DNA follows: TGTGCCAGCAGCTGGTCCGGAGGGACCGCCGGGACCCAGTACTTC. Amino acids: CASSWSGGTAGTQYF. V gene TRBV7-9 combines with J gene TRBJ2-5, with D perhaps TRBD2 (6 bases). CDR3 length: 15 residues. V shed 4 bases and J shed 7 bases, with 19 bases lying between them. CDR1 is SEHNR, CDR2 FQNEAQ, per germline (reference sequence).

This clonotype came up a few times. This chain connects TRBV7-9 to TRBJ1-5; a possible D gene is TRBD1 (5 bases). V lost 9 bases and J 15 bases, leaving 24 bases between the germline ends. CDR1 is SEHNR and CDR2 is FQNEAQ in the germline V gene (reference sequence). The CDR3 spans 13 residues. CDR3: CASSIGGIGLGHF. The CDR3 DNA sequence: TGTGCCAGTAGTATCGGGGGAATAGGCCTTGGGCATTTT.

The genes are TRBV7-2 and TRBJ2-5; a weak D match, TRBD2 (6 bases). There are 14 residues in the CDR3. Germline values: CDR1 SGHTA, CDR2 FQGNSA. V was shortened by 5 bases and J by 3 bases, with 13 bases between the two germline ends. The CDR3 loop is CASSLGGAKETQYF. The CDR3 DNA follows: TGTGCCAGCAGCCTAGGCGGGGCTAAAGAGACCCAGTACTTC.

This clonotype occurred many times. This chain connects TRBV10-1 to TRBJ1-4, with a tentative D call TRBD1 (5 bases). The ends were cut back, 11 bases at V and 0 bases at J, with 16 bases in the middle. Germline V lookup: CDR1 WNHNN, CDR2 SYGVQD (reference sequence). This CDR3 has 15 amino acids. The CDR3 sequence: CAPGREEPTNEKLFF. CDR3 nucleotides: TGCGCCCCAGGGCGGGAGGAACCAACTAATGAAAAACTGTTTTTT.

The sample holds one count of this clonotype. The gene calls are TRBV29-1 and TRBJ2-7; D may be TRBD2 (6 bases). Germline V gene data show CDR1 as SQVTM and CDR2 as ANQGSEA. V was cut by 4 bases and J by 2 bases, with 12 bases left in between. This CDR3 has 13 amino acids. CDR3 sequence (DNA): TGCAGCGTTGTTAGCGGCCTTGCCTACGAGCAGTACTTC. This translates into CSVVSGLAYEQYF.

This clonotype has at least ten counts. The rearrangement links TRBV2 to TRBJ1-4; TRBD1 might be the D (6 bases). CDR1 and CDR2 from the germline V gene are SNHLY and FYNNEI. Trimming pared 0 bases from V and 4 bases from J, leaving 12 bases between. This CDR3 has 16 amino acids. CDR3 amino acids: CASSEAGQTNNEKLFF. The CDR3 nucleotides read TGTGCCAGCAGTGAAGCAGGACAGACTAATAATGAAAAACTGTTTTTT. The whole variable domain, remainder taken from reference TRBV2 and TRBJ1-4, is EPEVTQTPSHQVTQMGQEVILRCVPISNHLYFYWYRQILGQKVEFLVSFYNNEISEKSEIFDDQFSVERPDGSNFTLKIRSTKLEDSAMYFCASSEAGQTNNEKLFFGSGTQLSVL.

The V call is TRBV11-2, the J call TRBJ2-5; D possibly corresponds to TRBD1 (6 bases). The germline V gene has CDR1 SGHAT and CDR2 FQNNGV. V was trimmed by 5 bases and J by 2 bases, leaving 12 bases between them. The CDR3 is 14 residues long. CDR3 in amino acids: CASSTRGTQETQYF. The CDR3 DNA is TGTGCCAGCAGCACCCGAGGGACACAAGAGACCCAGTACTTC.

This clonotype was counted at least ten times. The chain couples TRBV13 to TRBJ2-5; either TRBD1 or TRBD2 may supply D (5 bases each). The ends were cut back, 5 bases at V and 3 bases at J, with 10 bases in the middle. In germline, CDR1 is PRHDT, CDR2 FYEKMQ (reference sequence). The CDR3 contains 13 residues. Written as DNA, the CDR3 is TGTGCCAGCAGCCGGGACGCCGAAGAGACCCAGTACTTC. Encoded protein: CASSRDAEETQYF. Full variable domain (outside the CDR3, taken from reference TRBV13 and TRBJ2-5): AAGVIQSPRHLIKEKRETATLKCYPIPRHDTVYWYQQGPGQDPQFLISFYEKMQSDKGSIPDRFSAQQFSDYHSELNMSSLELGDSALYFCASSRDAEETQYFGPGTRLLVL.

The rearrangement joins TRBV9 to TRBJ2-7; 10 bases line up with TRBD2. This CDR3 is 16 amino acids long. V shed 4 bases, J shed 3 bases, and the junction held 10 bases outside the gene matches. The germline gives CDR1 SGDLS, CDR2 YYNGEE. DNA of the CDR3: TGTGCCAGCAGCTGGACTAGCGGAGCACCCTACTACGAGCAGTACTTC. It encodes CASSWTSGAPYYEQYF.

The V and J genes are TRBV24-1 and TRBJ2-5; 8 nucleotides align to TRBD1. V was pared by 4 bases and J by 3 bases, with 6 bases of the junction left unmatched. Germline V CDR1 and CDR2: KGHDR, SFDVKD. The CDR3 totals 15 residues. The CDR3 protein is CATSDPNRGKETQYF. CDR3 DNA: TGTGCCACCAGTGACCCCAACAGGGGGAAAGAGACCCAGTACTTC.

In its sample, this clonotype was seen many times. The chain combines TRBV7-9 with TRBJ1-2; D ambiguous. Trimming shortened V by 0 bases and J by 0 bases, and 11 bases separated the two germline ends. Germline V gene lookup returns CDR1 SEHNR and CDR2 FQNEAQ (reference sequence). CDR3 size: 16 residues. The CDR3 region has the DNA TGTGCCAGCAGCTTAGCTTCTGCACTCTCTAACTATGGCTACACCTTC. It specifies CASSLASALSNYGYTF.

Turning to this clonotype: Given the absence of the conserved phenylalanine or tryptophan at the CDR3 end, a read error is likely. The limits of the CDR3 on the DNA are not certain, so only TCRdb's listed CDR3 is given. The chain employs TRBV19 and TRBJ1-1; the table calls TRBD1, which could not be checked here. The CDR3 length equals 12 residues, ends included. CDR1 is LNHDA and CDR2 is SQIVND in the germline V gene (reference sequence). The CDR3 here is CASSISSGGWIY.